A selection of T cell receptor beta chains follows, all from one sample in a study of blood T cell repertoires in COVID-19. Some clones are missing from TCRdb's copy, which holds only in-frame ones; the method was immunoSEQ multiplex PCR. The sample yields fewer than 150,000 clones, 75% to 85% seen once. The sequencing sample was made of peripheral blood. The origin of the receptors is a man aged 45 to 65 with acute or convalescent COVID-19. Each CDR3 is given with its conserved first and last residue. D genes are given only for firm matches. For some rows the clone size is stated as once, few or many, or as a class when expanded; others skip it.

j_gene	v_gene	abundance	d_gene	CDR3nt	CDR3aa
TRBJ1-2	TRBV4-1	NA	NA	TGCGCCAGCAGCCAAGATGGATGGGAAAAAGGGGGTGGCTACACCTTC	CASSQDGWEKGGGYTF
TRBJ1-6	TRBV19	NA	NA	TGTGCCAGTAGTATAGGACATTCAAAGGATTCACCCCTCCACTTT	CASSIGHSKDSPLHF
TRBJ2-5	TRBV19	NA	TRBD1	TGTGCCAGTAGTGCAGGTTGGGGACAGCCCCAAGAGACCCAGTACTTC	CASSAGWGQPQETQYF
TRBJ2-1	TRBV15	NA	NA	TGTGCCACCAGCAGACAGGACAATGAGCAGTTCTTC	CATSRQDNEQFF
TRBJ1-1	TRBV3-1/TRBV3-2	once	NA	TGTGCCAGCAGCCTCCAACAGGGGAACACTGAAGCTTTCTTT	CASSLQQGNTEAFF
TRBJ1-1	TRBV7-3	once	TRBD1	TGTGCCAGCAGCATTCAGGGGGAGTCCACTGAAGCTTTCTTT	CASSIQGESTEAFF
TRBJ2-7	TRBV10-2	NA	NA	TGCGCCAGCAGTCCGACGGGTGGCTACGAGCAGTACTTC	CASSPTGGYEQYF
TRBJ2-7	TRBV6-5	NA	NA	TGTGCCAGCAGCCACAAACCCCAGGGGACCGAGCAGTACTTC	CASSHKPQGTEQYF
TRBJ2-7	TRBV7-9	NA	NA	TGTGCCAGCAGCCGCCGACGGGAAAGTCACTACGAGCAGTACTTC	CASSRRRESHYEQYF
TRBJ1-5	TRBV28	NA	TRBD1	TGTGCCAGCAGTTCAGGGGGCAAGCAGCCCCAGCATTTT	CASSSGGKQPQHF
TRBJ1-1	TRBV6-5	once	NA	TGTGCCAGCAGTTACTGGCTGGGGAGCACTGAAGCTTTCTTT	CASSYWLGSTEAFF
TRBJ2-2	TRBV3-1/TRBV3-2	few	TRBD1	TGTGCCAGCAGCCAAGGGGGCTGGACAGGGCCCGGGGAGCTGTTTTTT	CASSQGGWTGPGELFF
TRBJ1-2	TRBV6-1	NA	NA	TGTGCCAGCAGTGAACAGGATGGCTACACCTTC	CASSEQDGYTF
TRBJ2-2	TRBV2	NA	TRBD2	TGTGCCAGCAGTGAAAATGGCAGGGAGGGCGGGGAGCTGTTTTTT	CASSENGREGGELFF
TRBJ1-1	TRBV12-3/TRBV12-4	NA	NA	TGTGCCAGCAGTTTCGGGGGGGATACTGAAGCTTTCTTT	CASSFGGDTEAFF
TRBJ2-2	TRBV9	NA	NA	TGTGCCAGCAGCCTAAACACCGGGGAGCTGTTTTTT	CASSLNTGELFF